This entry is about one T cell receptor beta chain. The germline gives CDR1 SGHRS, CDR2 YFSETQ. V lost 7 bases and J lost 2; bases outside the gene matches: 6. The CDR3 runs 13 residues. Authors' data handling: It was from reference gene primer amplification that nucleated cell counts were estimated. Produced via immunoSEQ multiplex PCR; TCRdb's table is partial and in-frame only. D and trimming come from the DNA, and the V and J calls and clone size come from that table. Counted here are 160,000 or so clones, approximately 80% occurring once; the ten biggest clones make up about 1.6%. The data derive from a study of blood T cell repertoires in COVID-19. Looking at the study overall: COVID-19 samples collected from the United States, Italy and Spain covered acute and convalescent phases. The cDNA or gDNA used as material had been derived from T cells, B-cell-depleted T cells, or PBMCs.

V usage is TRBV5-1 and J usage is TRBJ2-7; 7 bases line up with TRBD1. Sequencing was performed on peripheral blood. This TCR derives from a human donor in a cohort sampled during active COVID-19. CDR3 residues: CASSPGQTYEQYF. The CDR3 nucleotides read TGCGCCAGCTCCCCGGGACAGACCTACGAGCAGTACTTC.